This entry lists 17 T cell receptor beta chains sequenced from one sample in a study of patients and donors after allogeneic stem cell transplantation. TCRdb re-derived calls from the RT-PCR reads in MiXCR, one entry per CDR3 protein. The sample lists a few hundred thousand distinct CDR3 sequences, about 38% occurring once. Source material: blood, either unsorted or a sorted T cell fraction (not recorded which). Receptors originate from a human donor who was either an allogeneic HSCT recipient or a stem cell or donor lymphocyte infusion donor (not recorded which). It is not recorded whose cells these are; they may come from a transplant donor.

The chain links TRBV11-2 to TRBJ2-7, with D perhaps TRBD1 or TRBD2 (7 bases each). This CDR3 spans 14 amino acids. Germline CDR1 reads SGHAT; CDR2 reads FQNNGV. The V end was cut by 8 bases, the J end by 0 bases, with 14 bases between. CDR3 sequence: CASAAGQISYEQYF. DNA of the CDR3: TGTGCCAGCGCAGCGGGACAGATCTCCTACGAGCAGTACTTC.

The chain is built from TRBV10-3 and TRBJ2-2; D not resolved. In germline, CDR1 is ENHRY, CDR2 SYGVKD. The CDR3 runs to 11 residues. V lost 4 bases to trimming and J lost 8 bases, with 5 bases between them. Here the CDR3 DNA reads TGTGCCATCAGTGGACCAGGGGAGCTGTTTTTT. This gives the protein CAISGPGELFF.

This clonotype was seen a handful of times. The chain links TRBV24-1 to TRBJ1-5; maybe TRBD1 (5 bases). The CDR3 covers 13 residues. The germline V gene has CDR1 KGHDR and CDR2 SFDVKD. The V and J ends lost 8 bases and 3 bases respectively, with 10 bases between them. CDR3 in DNA: TGTGCCACCACGGGGGGTATCAATCAGCCCCAGCATTTT. Translated, it gives CATTGGINQPQHF.

V usage is TRBV29-1 and J usage is TRBJ1-5; possible D gene TRBD1, 6 bases. Germline V gene sequence: CDR1 SQVTM, CDR2 ANQGSEA. This CDR3 has 16 amino acids. V lost 2 bases and J 0 bases, leaving 14 bases between the germline ends. The CDR3, as DNA: TGCAGCGTTGAAAAAGGGGGGCAGAGTAGCAATCAGCCCCAGCATTTT. It specifies CSVEKGGQSSNQPQHF. Filled out from reference TRBV29-1 and TRBJ1-5, the complete variable domain reads SAVISQKPSRDICQRGTSLTIQCQVDSQVTMMFWYRQQPGQSLTLIATANQGSEATYESGFVIDKFPISRPNLTFSTLTVSNMSPEDSSIYLCSVEKGGQSSNQPQHFGDGTRLSIL.

This clonotype was picked up a small number of times. V usage is TRBV6-6 and J usage is TRBJ1-6, with D uncertain. This CDR3 is 17 amino acids long. V dropped 0 bases and J dropped 4 bases, with 13 bases sitting between them. CDR1 is MNHNY and CDR2 is SVGAGI in the germline V gene (reference sequence). DNA of the CDR3: TGTGCCAGCAGTTACTCAAATCTGTTTGGGTATAATTCACCCCTCCACTTT. Translation: CASSYSNLFGYNSPLHF.

This clonotype was seen only a few times. The chain recombines TRBV5-1 with TRBJ1-2; D might be TRBD1 (5 bases). The CDR3 has 15 residues. Germline V gives CDR1 SGHRS, CDR2 YFSETQ. Trimming took off 1 base at V and 1 base at J, with 11 bases between the two ends. This CDR3 reads CASSLRAGINYGYTF. For the CDR3, the DNA is TGCGCCAGCAGCTTGAGAGCAGGGATTAACTATGGCTACACCTTC.

This chain uses TRBV20-1 with TRBJ1-5; D remains unclear. The germline V gene has CDR1 DFQATT and CDR2 SNEGSKA (reference sequence). This CDR3 has 14 residues. With 5 bases removed from V and 3 bases from J, the gap between germline ends came to 14 bases. The CDR3 DNA reads TGCAGTGCTGCGACACGGTTGATCAATCAGCCCCAGCATTTT. Encoded protein: CSAATRLINQPQHF.

This clonotype was detected only a few times. The genes are TRBV5-1 and TRBJ1-1; D gene uncertain. The germline V gene has CDR1 SGHRS and CDR2 YFSETQ. Trimming removed 0 bases at V and 4 bases at J, with 7 bases between. CDR3 length: 13 residues. The CDR3 DNA follows: TGCGCCAGCAGCTTGGTGGGGATCACTGAAGCTTTCTTT. It yields the protein CASSLVGITEAFF.

The chain carries TRBV12-3 or TRBV12-4 and TRBJ2-5, with a tentative D call TRBD1 (6 bases). V lost 7 bases, J lost 2 bases, and 14 bases lay in between. The length of the CDR3 is 14 residues. The CDR3 region has the DNA TGTGCCAGCACCAAAGGGGGAAGGCAAGAGACCCAGTACTTC. Its protein product is CASTKGGRQETQYF.

The rearrangement links TRBV9 to TRBJ2-7; TRBD1 agrees at 7 bases. V dropped 2 bases and J dropped 2; count of bases not matched to a gene: 4. CDR1 is SGDLS, CDR2 YYNGEE, per germline. The CDR3 spans 14 residues. This CDR3 is CASSVDRTPYEQYF. The DNA of the CDR3 is TGTGCCAGCAGCGTGGACAGGACCCCCTACGAGCAGTACTTC.

This clonotype has more than one count but fewer than ten. The genes are TRBV28 and TRBJ1-2, with 7 bases that match TRBD1. This CDR3 is built from 14 residues. Germline values: CDR1 MDHEN, CDR2 SYDVKM. V lost 7 bases and J lost 2; bases outside the gene matches: 7. The CDR3 DNA reads as TGTGCCAGCATGGGACAGACATCGAACTATGGCTACACCTTC. This sequence encodes CASMGQTSNYGYTF.

The chain couples TRBV4-1 to TRBJ1-2; D is unclear. The CDR3 is made up of 14 amino acids. Trimming stripped 3 bases from V and 4 bases from J, with 12 bases between. Germline V gene data show CDR1 as MGHRA and CDR2 as YSYEKL. Here the CDR3 DNA reads TGCGCCAGCAGCCAGGAAACGGGGTTCTATGGCTACACCTTC. It yields the protein CASSQETGFYGYTF.

This clonotype has only a few counts. The chain combines TRBV7-7 with TRBJ1-4; no reliable D call. V was clipped by 6 bases and J by 7 bases, with 15 bases between them. Germline V lookup: CDR1 SSHAT, CDR2 FNYEAQ (reference sequence). The CDR3 is 14 residues long. CDR3 coding DNA: TGTGCCAGCAGTTCTGACACCCGAGGTGAAAAACTGTTTTTT. As protein: CASSSDTRGEKLFF.

This clonotype occurred a few times. The chain recombines TRBV6-2 or TRBV6-3 with TRBJ1-1; D remains unclear. Germline assignment: CDR1 MNHEY and CDR2 SVGEGT. V was cut by 8 bases and J by 1 base, with 5 bases left in between. The length of the CDR3 is 11 residues. CDR3 in DNA: TGTGCCAGCGAGAAGAACACTGAAGCTTTCTTT. Residues: CASEKNTEAFF.

V usage is TRBV29-1 and J usage is TRBJ1-2; 10 positions match TRBD1. The CDR3 loop spans 15 amino acids. J gave up 5 bases and V 6 bases, and 12 bases lay outside the gene matches. Germline V lookup: CDR1 SQVTM, CDR2 ANQGSEA. CDR3 in DNA: TGCAGCGTATCCGACAGGGGGCGAAATGGTTATGGCTACACCTTC. Protein: CSVSDRGRNGYGYTF.

J is TRBJ1-1 and V is TRBV13; no firm D call. Germline CDR1 reads PRHDT; CDR2 reads FYEKMQ (reference sequence). Trimming pared 9 bases from V and 5 bases from J, leaving 19 bases between. The CDR3 contains 14 residues. This chain's CDR3 is CASNTFGVGTEAFF. CDR3 nucleotide sequence: TGTGCCAGTAATACCTTTGGGGTTGGTACTGAAGCTTTCTTT.

V gene TRBV6-1 combines with J gene TRBJ1-2, with TRBD1 as a possible D gene (5 bases). The V gene's germline CDR1 is MNHNS and CDR2 SASEGT. V was shortened by 4 bases and J by 0 bases, with 6 bases between the two germline ends. The CDR3 runs 13 residues. The DNA for the CDR3 is TGTGCCAGCAGTGCGACAGCTAACTATGGCTACACCTTC. Amino acid sequence: CASSATANYGYTF.